The sequence of this T cell receptor beta chain was determined in a study of TIL therapy for anti-PD-1-resistant metastatic lung cancer (dated by TCRdb to the early 2020s). Study-level background: Tumors were collected before any PD-1/PD-L1 blockade, after which patients were given nivolumab, and patients who progressed were given lymphodepletion, an infusion of expanded TIL and IL-2. Among the enrolled patients, the median age was around 54 years (range roughly 35-80), and the median tumor PD-L1 proportion score was about 6%. The cohort was composed predominantly of lung adenocarcinoma, with four EGFR-mutant and two ALK-rearranged tumors included, and half of patients were identified as current or former smokers. A median non-synonymous tumor mutation burden of under 1.9 mutations per megabase was determined across the cohort by whole-exome sequencing. Clonotypes were tracked across tumor, expanded TIL product and serial blood samples by T cell receptor beta sequencing of tumor and peripheral blood. What the authors observed across the whole study: The baseline peripheral repertoire was partially replaced by infused TIL clonotypes, which then decayed over months, and persistence showed no apparent association with response. The cohort was highly selected, including more treatment-naive, never-smoker and oncogene-addicted patients than is typical, which limits generalizability. The study protocol defined all tumor marker inferences as exploratory.

From its cysteine to its phenylalanine, the CDR3 spans 15 amino acids. Of the read, only the CDR3 DNA is kept; its 45 bases are in frame from base 1. The germline V gene yields MNHEY for CDR1 and SVGAGI for CDR2. V is cut back by 6 bases and J by 2 bases, with 7 bases in the junction unmatched. Concerning this clone: There is no known antigen for this receptor. Base quality data are lacking; no much larger clone is found one base away.

The sample's time point label, decoded: pre-treatment sample, taken before nivolumab and TIL therapy. A phase I trial run at two centers enrolled adults with stage 4 NSCLC between 2017 and early 2020. The samples were obtained from a phase I trial that was single-arm and open-label and tested tumor-infiltrating lymphocyte therapy combined with nivolumab in advanced non-small cell lung cancer. Blood mononuclear cells were isolated from EDTA tubes by Ficoll gradient and were snap-frozen as pellets, and DNA was extracted with a Qiagen mini-prep kit. TCR beta CDR3 regions were amplified from genomic DNA by bias-controlled multiplex PCR with the immunoSEQ v3 hsTCRB kit. TCR libraries were sequenced on an Illumina NextSeq 500 to around 2.2 million read pairs for survey level or roughly 5-6.5 million for deep level. Per the source publication's procedure: V, D and J genes were assigned, non-productive sequences were removed, and clonality was reported by immunoSEQ Analyzer software. Repertoires were compared using productive Simpson clonality and Morisita overlap index of productive TRB rearrangements between infused TIL and blood. For each clone in blood, the absolute clonotype count was estimated by multiplying the lymphocyte count by the CD3+ fraction and by the clone's productive frequency. Held by TCRdb, this immuneACCESS table contains in-frame sequences only and omits some clones. Under half of the omission traces to an unresolved V gene where checked; the cause of the rest is unknown. D and trimming were read from the DNA, whereas the V and J calls and clone size are those reported in that table. The sample table records around 33,000 clones; 74% of these occur just once. The ten largest make up less than 3% of the sample.

The origin of this receptor is a woman between 30 and 80 years old with non-small cell lung cancer. The chain is assembled from TRBV6-5 and TRBJ2-1, and 7 bases in between align with TRBD2. The sequencing here drew on blood, taken at baseline. The DNA reads as follows: TGTGCCAGCAGCCATGGGACTACCGCCTACAATGAGCAGTTCTTC. Translation gives CASSHGTTAYNEQFF.